This T cell receptor (beta chain) was recovered during a study of long-term antiretroviral therapy in people with HIV. Points from the study as a whole: HIV repertoires spanned narrower CDR3 length ranges than controls.

Concerning this clone itself: Antigen specificity is unknown.

Survey-level resolution applied to immunoSEQ assay v3.0. This table comes from immunoSEQ multiplex PCR, and its TCRdb copy is limited to in-frame clones, with some not included. The data contain some 19,000 clones, around 80% of them singletons. There are 17 residues in the CDR3. Germline V gene lookup returns CDR1 MGHRA and CDR2 YSYEKL. Trimming removed 1 base at V and 7 bases at J, with 19 bases between. The source is a woman in her thirties or forties with HIV. The genes are TRBV4-1 and TRBJ1-4; D not certain. Material: unsorted PBMCs, obtained 4.1 years after starting antiretroviral therapy. The CDR3 reads CASSQASDRDVREKLFF. The CDR3 DNA is TGCGCCAGCAGCCAAGCTTCAGATCGGGATGTCCGTGAAAAACTGTTTTTT.